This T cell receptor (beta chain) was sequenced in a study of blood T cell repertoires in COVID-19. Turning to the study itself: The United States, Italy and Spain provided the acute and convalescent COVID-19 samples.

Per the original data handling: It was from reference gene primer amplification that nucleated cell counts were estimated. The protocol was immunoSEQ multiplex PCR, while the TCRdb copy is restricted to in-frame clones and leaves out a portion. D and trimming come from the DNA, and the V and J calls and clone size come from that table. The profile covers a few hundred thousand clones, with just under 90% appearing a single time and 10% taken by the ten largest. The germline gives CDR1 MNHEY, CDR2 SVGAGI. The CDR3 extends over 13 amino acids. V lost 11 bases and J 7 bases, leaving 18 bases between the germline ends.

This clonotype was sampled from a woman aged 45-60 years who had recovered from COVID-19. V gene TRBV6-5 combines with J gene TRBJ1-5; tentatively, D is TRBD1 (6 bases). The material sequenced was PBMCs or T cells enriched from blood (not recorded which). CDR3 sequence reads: CASCRGAGQPQHF. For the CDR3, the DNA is TGTGCCTCCTGCCGGGGGGCAGGGCAGCCCCAGCATTTT.